The rows below give T cell receptor beta chains drawn from one sample of a study of blood T cell repertoires in COVID-19. Sequencing was performed with immunoSEQ multiplex PCR; in TCRdb, only in-frame clones are kept and a portion is missing. This table has around 150,000 clones, about four fifths appearing once. The sample was PBMCs or T cells enriched from blood (not recorded which). The source is a man aged 50-60 years who had recovered from COVID-19. CDR3s include the opening cysteine and the closing phenylalanine or tryptophan. D genes are given only for firm matches. Size is stated for part of the rows, as once, few or many counts, or as a class when the clone is expanded.

j_call v_call clone_size d_call cdr3_aa cdr3_nt
TRBJ1-5 TRBV2 . . CASTAHTGYSNQPQHF TGTGCCAGCACCGCTCACACGGGGTATAGCAATCAGCCCCAGCATTTT
TRBJ2-2 TRBV5-1 . TRBD1 CASSLFGTVNTGELFF TGCGCCAGCAGCTTGTTCGGGACAGTGAACACCGGGGAGCTGTTTTTT
TRBJ2-7 TRBV30 . TRBD2 CAWRIGTSGYYEQYF TGTGCCTGGAGGATCGGGACTAGCGGTTACTACGAGCAGTACTTC
TRBJ2-1 TRBV7-9 . . CASSQRPRDNEQFF TGTGCCAGCAGCCAAAGGCCGAGGGACAATGAGCAGTTCTTC
TRBJ2-5 TRBV19 . . CASSTPGGIQETQYF TGTGCCAGTAGCACCCCTGGGGGGATTCAAGAGACCCAGTACTTC
TRBJ1-1 TRBV7-2 . TRBD1 CASSLPGTGPEAFF TGTGCCAGCAGCTTGCCCGGGACAGGGCCTGAAGCTTTCTTT
TRBJ1-5 TRBV2 . TRBD1 CASSEKTGSNQPQHF TGTGCCAGCAGTGAGAAGACAGGGAGCAATCAGCCCCAGCATTTT
TRBJ1-3 TRBV7-6 . . CASSLQADSGNTIYF TGTGCCAGCAGCCTTCAGGCAGACTCTGGAAACACCATATATTTT
TRBJ2-1 TRBV11-1 . . CASSLALWGGPPFF TGTGCCAGCAGCTTAGCCTTGTGGGGAGGCCCCCCATTCTTC
TRBJ1-5 TRBV19 . . CASISASQGPQHF TGTGCCAGTATTTCGGCCAGCCAGGGGCCCCAGCATTTT
TRBJ2-7 TRBV6-5 few TRBD2 CASRSGGTYEQYF TGTGCCAGCAGGTCCGGGGGGACCTACGAGCAGTACTTC
TRBJ1-1 TRBV6-4 . . CASSWGANTEAFF TGTGCCAGCAGTTGGGGAGCGAACACTGAAGCTTTCTTT
TRBJ2-5 TRBV19 . . CASSQYQETQYF TGTGCCAGTAGTCAGTACCAAGAGACCCAGTACTTC
TRBJ2-1 TRBV11-3 . TRBD2 CASSPGTSPSSYNEQFF TGTGCCAGCAGCCCGGGGACTAGCCCGAGCTCCTACAATGAGCAGTTCTTC
TRBJ1-2 TRBV9 . . CASSSSYGYTF TGTGCCAGCAGCTCGAGCTATGGCTACACCTTC
TRBJ2-3 TRBV9 once . CASSDSGTGTDTQYF TGTGCCAGCAGCGATAGCGGAACTGGTACAGATACGCAGTATTTT
TRBJ1-1 TRBV11-2 . TRBD1 CASSLTGGVTEAFF TGTGCCAGCAGCCTAACAGGGGGCGTCACTGAAGCTTTCTTT
TRBJ2-1 TRBV5-1 . . CASIVGPGSYNEQFF TGCGCCAGCATAGTGGGGCCGGGCTCCTACAATGAGCAGTTCTTC
TRBJ2-5 TRBV28 few TRBD1 CASSWDSQETQYF TGTGCCAGCAGCTGGGACAGTCAAGAGACCCAGTACTTC
TRBJ1-5 TRBV28 . . CASSATGPQHF TGTGCCAGCAGCGCCACGGGGCCCCAGCATTTT
TRBJ2-6 TRBV4-2 . . CASSQTGNYANVLTF TGTGCCAGCAGCCAAACAGGGAACTACGCCAACGTCCTGACTTTC
TRBJ2-7 TRBV28 . TRBD2 CASMLAGEQYF TGTGCCAGCATGTTAGCGGGCGAGCAGTACTTC
TRBJ2-2 TRBV11-2 once . CASRKTGNTGELFF TGTGCCAGCAGAAAGACAGGGAACACCGGGGAGCTGTTTTTT
TRBJ1-1 TRBV2 . . CASSEASMNTEAFF TGTGCCAGCAGTGAAGCGTCCATGAACACTGAAGCTTTCTTT
TRBJ2-1 TRBV12-5 . TRBD1 CGTGTGEYNEQFF TGTGGAACCGGGACAGGGGAATACAATGAGCAGTTCTTC
TRBJ1-5 TRBV30 . TRBD1 CAWSAGTGSNQPQHF TGTGCCTGGAGTGCCGGGACAGGGAGCAATCAGCCCCAGCATTTT
TRBJ2-1 TRBV5-4 . TRBD1 CASTPGGRGVYNEQFF TGTGCCAGCACTCCAGGGGGCCGGGGAGTTTACAATGAGCAGTTCTTC
TRBJ2-3 TRBV27 . . CASSLPPTDTQYF TGTGCCAGCAGTTTACCCCCTACAGATACGCAGTATTTT
TRBJ1-5 TRBV5-6 once . CASSWGGRGTNQPQHF TGTGCCAGCAGCTGGGGCGGGAGGGGGACCAATCAGCCCCAGCATTTT
TRBJ1-6 TRBV6-5 . . CASSLRGGYNSPLHF TGTGCCAGCAGTCTCAGAGGGGGTTATAATTCACCCCTCCACTTT
TRBJ1-1 TRBV6-5 . TRBD1 CASSANRGNTEAFF TGTGCCAGCAGCGCGAACAGGGGGAACACTGAAGCTTTCTTT
TRBJ2-1 TRBV7-9 few . CASSLEGHPGLNEQFF TGTGCCAGCAGCTTAGAGGGACACCCTGGACTCAATGAGCAGTTCTTC
TRBJ2-3 TRBV19 . TRBD2 CASSITSGSTDTQYF TGTGCCAGTAGTATTACTAGCGGGAGCACAGATACGCAGTATTTT
TRBJ2-3 TRBV4-2 . TRBD2 CASDGSGGTDTQYF TGTGCCAGCGATGGTAGCGGGGGCACAGATACGCAGTATTTT